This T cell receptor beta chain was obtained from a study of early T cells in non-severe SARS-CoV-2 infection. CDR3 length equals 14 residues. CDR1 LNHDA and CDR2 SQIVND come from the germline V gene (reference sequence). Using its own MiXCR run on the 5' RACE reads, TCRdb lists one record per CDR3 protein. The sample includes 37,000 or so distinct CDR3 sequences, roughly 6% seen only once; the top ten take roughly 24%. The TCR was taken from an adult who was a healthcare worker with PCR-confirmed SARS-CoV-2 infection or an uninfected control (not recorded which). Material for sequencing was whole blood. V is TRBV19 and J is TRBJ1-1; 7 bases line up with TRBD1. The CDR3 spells CVVRRGQGRTEAFF. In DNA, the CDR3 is TGTGTAGTGCGGAGGGGGCAGGGGAGGACTGAAGCTTTCTTT.